One and the same sample provided the 15 T cell receptor beta chains below, sequenced in a study of blood T cell repertoires in COVID-19 (TCRdb year 2020). Preparation of the library involved the immunoSEQ multiplex PCR assay. TCRdb obtained this table from immuneACCESS and retained in-frame rearrangements with V and J assigned. These tables miss some clones; where compared with another copy, unresolved V genes account for less than half of the shortfall, and the remainder is unexplained. The sample yields 200,000 to 300,000 clones; more than 70% were counted once. The leading ten clones occupy more than 9% of the sample. Source material: peripheral blood. These receptor sequences come from a man aged 80 or over with acute or convalescent COVID-19.

The table lists this clone with a few counts. V and J are TRBV19 and TRBJ1-2, with 7 bases aligning to TRBD1. Germline V gene lookup returns CDR1 LNHDA and CDR2 SQIVND (reference sequence). The CDR3 has 13 residues. The V and J ends lost 8 bases and 0 bases, in that order; junction bases with no gene match: 3. The chain's CDR3 is CASRDRTNYGYTF. In DNA, the CDR3 is TGTGCCAGTCGGGACAGAACTAACTATGGCTACACCTTC.

V gene TRBV11-2 combines with J gene TRBJ2-1; the D gene is possibly TRBD1 (6 bases). The CDR3 extends over 17 amino acids. In germline, CDR1 is SGHAT, CDR2 FQNNGV. V was trimmed by 4 bases and J by 6 bases, leaving 22 bases between them. CDR3 DNA: TGTGCCAGCAGCTCCCCGGGACACATGCACTCTCTCAATGAGCAGTTCTTC. It yields the protein CASSSPGHMHSLNEQFF.

This chain links TRBV6-2 or TRBV6-3 with TRBJ1-5; D unclear. The V end was cut by 6 bases, the J end by 5 bases, with 11 bases between. Germline values: CDR1 MNHEY, CDR2 SVGEGT. The CDR3 consists of 13 residues. The CDR3 is CASSPNTHQPQHF. Here the CDR3 DNA reads TGTGCCAGCAGCCCCAACACGCATCAGCCCCAGCATTTT.

The J gene is TRBJ1-5, the V gene TRBV18; no clear D. Germline loops: CDR1 KGHSH, CDR2 LQKENI. The CDR3 runs 16 residues. The V gene lost 6 bases and the J gene lost 0 bases, with 15 bases spanning the gap. The CDR3 sequence is CASSLGQPNSNQPQHF. For the CDR3, the DNA is TGTGCCAGCTCCCTTGGGCAGCCTAATAGCAATCAGCCCCAGCATTTT.

The chain recombines TRBV10-1 with TRBJ2-3; D is undetermined. CDR3 length: 13 amino acids. Germline loops: CDR1 WNHNN, CDR2 SYGVQD (reference sequence). The ends were cut back, 4 bases at V and 2 bases at J, with 7 bases in the middle. The CDR3 nucleotides are TGCGCCAGCAGTGCGGGTGACACAGATACGCAGTATTTT. It translates to CASSAGDTDTQYF.

The chain combines TRBV2 with TRBJ1-4; D is ambiguous. Germline V gene data show CDR1 as SNHLY and CDR2 as FYNNEI. The CDR3 spans 13 residues. V gave up 7 bases and J gave up 8 bases, with 14 bases separating them. CDR3 loop: CASNWEGREKLFF. DNA for the CDR3: TGTGCCAGCAATTGGGAGGGTAGGGAAAAACTGTTTTTT.

The chain employs TRBV6-5 and TRBJ1-5; weak D call: TRBD1 (5 bases). The germline V gene encodes CDR1 MNHEY and CDR2 SVGAGI. V lost 5 bases to trimming and J lost 9 bases, with 17 bases between them. This CDR3 has 14 amino acids. This CDR3 reads CASSIQGETGPQHF. CDR3 nucleotide sequence: TGTGCCAGCAGTATTCAGGGCGAAACGGGGCCCCAGCATTTT.

The chain couples TRBV2 to TRBJ1-2; D gene unclear. The CDR3 extends over 14 amino acids. The V end lost 2 bases, the J end lost 5 bases, and 12 bases lay between the germline ends. Germline V gene lookup returns CDR1 SNHLY and CDR2 FYNNEI. In nucleotides, the CDR3 is TGTGCCAGCAGTGAATGGGCGAGAACGTATGGCTACACCTTC. This sequence encodes CASSEWARTYGYTF.

The V call is TRBV5-1, the J call TRBJ2-3; 7 bases are shared with TRBD1. The CDR3 contains 15 residues. Germline V gene sequence: CDR1 SGHRS, CDR2 YFSETQ. V gave up 7 bases and J gave up 9 bases; unmatched junction bases: 17. The CDR3 DNA is TGCGCCAGCGCCGAGGGGACAGTCTTCGAAAGCACGCAGTATTTT. This sequence encodes CASAEGTVFESTQYF.

The chain has TRBV5-1 and TRBJ1-5; TRBD1 matches 7 bases. Unmatched junction bases numbered 9, after V lost 2 bases and J lost 4 bases. The CDR3 spans 16 residues. The germline CDR1 and CDR2 sequences are SGHRS and YFSETQ. In nucleotides, the CDR3 is TGCGCCAGCAGCTTAACCGGGGGGGACAGTAATCAGCCCCAGCATTTT. Translated: CASSLTGGDSNQPQHF.

Worth noting for this clone: Other DNA sequences within the sample encode an identical CDR3. The chain is built from TRBV28 and TRBJ1-5; a possible D gene is TRBD1 (6 bases). The CDR3 extends over 16 amino acids. The V gene's germline CDR1 is MDHEN and CDR2 SYDVKM. V lost 5 bases, J lost 4 bases, and 18 bases lay in between. CDR3 nucleotides: TGTGCCAGCAGTCCATGGACCGGCCAGGGGAATCAGCCCCAGCATTTT. Amino acids: CASSPWTGQGNQPQHF.

This chain joins TRBV7-2 and TRBJ2-7; 9 nucleotides match TRBD1. Germline V gives CDR1 SGHTA, CDR2 FQGNSA. This CDR3 is built from 16 residues. V gave up 2 bases and J gave up 3 bases; unmatched junction bases: 8. As DNA, the CDR3 is TGTGCCAGCAGCTTATCGGAGGGACAGGGTCTCTACGAGCAGTACTTC. The encoded protein is CASSLSEGQGLYEQYF.

The chain carries TRBV27 and TRBJ1-5; 10 nucleotides agree with TRBD1. CDR3 length equals 15 residues. Per germline, CDR1 MNHEY and CDR2 SMNVEV (reference sequence). After removal of 6 bases from V and 4 bases from J, the junction contained 6 bases not matched to a gene. The CDR3 is CASRTDRGQNQPQHF. CDR3 nucleotide sequence: TGTGCCAGCAGAACCGACAGGGGGCAGAATCAGCCCCAGCATTTT.

The CDR3 sequence is CASSLEGGTDTQYF. The CDR3 region has the DNA TGCGCCAGCAGCTTGGAAGGCGGGACAGATACGCAGTATTTT. The gene calls are TRBV5-1 and TRBJ2-3; tentative D call: TRBD2 (5 bases). Trimming pared 0 bases from V and 3 bases from J, leaving 8 bases between. The CDR3 contains 14 residues. Germline lookup yields CDR1 SGHRS and CDR2 YFSETQ.

The rearrangement uses TRBV20-1 and TRBJ1-1; unclear D gene. Trimming cost V 8 bases and J 3 bases, with 10 bases left between them. The CDR3 is 11 amino acids. Germline loops: CDR1 DFQATT, CDR2 SNEGSKA (reference sequence). In DNA form, the CDR3 reads TGCAGTTATCCGGAGGACACTGAAGCTTTCTTT. Encoded protein: CSYPEDTEAFF.